A single sample gave rise to the 24 T cell receptor beta chains below, sequenced in a study of shared T cell receptors in the human thymus. TCRdb keeps only in-frame clones here, not all; method: immunoSEQ multiplex PCR. Of hundreds of thousands of clones detected, around 89% appear once; the ten largest clones hold 0.0095% to 0.013%. These data were likewise used in another study, on human thymus T cells.

The sequenced material came from thymocytes. The receptors shown here come from a boy younger than two with a congenital heart defect.

V is TRBV11-3 and J is TRBJ2-7, with 7 bases matching TRBD1. Germline-derived CDR1 and CDR2 are SGHNT and YENEEA. V lost 4 bases and J lost 2; bases outside the gene matches: 8. This CDR3 has 15 residues. CDR3 amino acids: CASSSAGTDTYEQYF. The DNA of the CDR3 is TGTGCCAGCAGCTCAGCCGGGACAGACACCTACGAGCAGTACTTC.

This clone was seen once. The chain combines TRBV4-3 with TRBJ2-7; 7 bases line up with TRBD2. The CDR3 has 14 residues. V shed 0 bases, J shed 7 bases, and the junction held 6 bases outside the gene matches. The germline V gene has CDR1 LGHNA and CDR2 YSLEER. CDR3 region: CASSQESTSPEQYF. CDR3 DNA sequence: TGCGCCAGCAGCCAAGAATCGACTAGCCCGGAGCAGTACTTC.

V usage is TRBV30 and J usage is TRBJ2-3; TRBD1 aligns across 9 bases. With V trimmed by 6 bases and J by 0 bases, 10 bases remained unmatched. This CDR3 contains 16 residues. Germline V gene lookup returns CDR1 GTSNPN and CDR2 SVGIG (reference sequence). CDR3 residues: CACAGTGTSSTDTQYF. The CDR3 DNA sequence: TGTGCCTGTGCCGGGACAGGGACTTCTAGCACAGATACGCAGTATTTT.

This clone was seen once. This chain joins TRBV28 and TRBJ2-2, with a weak D call TRBD2 (6 bases). Trimming removed 6 bases from V and 7 bases from J, with 21 bases in between. The CDR3 covers 16 residues. From germline, CDR1 is MDHEN and CDR2 SYDVKM. CDR3 protein: CASRPTPGERNGELFF. The CDR3 DNA is TGTGCCAGCAGGCCCACTCCGGGGGAGCGGAACGGGGAGCTGTTTTTT.

This chain joins TRBV12-2 and TRBJ2-2; the table's D call, TRBD1, was not checked against the DNA. TRBV12-2 is labeled a pseudogene. The CDR3 spans 19 residues. The CDR3 nucleotides read TGTGCAAGTCGCTTAGTTAGAGGGGAAGGGGGAGCTTCTCCCGGGGAGCTGTTTTTT. Protein: CASRLVRGEGGASPGELFF.

A note on this clone: Distinct nucleotide sequences in the sample also encode this CDR3. The chain uses TRBV12-5 and TRBJ2-1; unclear D gene. CDR3 size: 12 residues. The V end was cut by 0 bases, the J end by 8 bases, with 5 bases between. Germline V gene data show CDR1 as LGHNT and CDR2 as FRNRAP. CDR3 DNA sequence: TGTGCTAGTGGTTTGGTTGGGCATGAGCAGTTCTTC. Translated: CASGLVGHEQFF.

This clone appeared a single time. The rearrangement joins TRBV5-1 to TRBJ2-6, with a tentative D call TRBD1 (7 bases). Germline lookup yields CDR1 SGHRS and CDR2 YFSETQ. This CDR3 spans 18 amino acids. Trimming left V 4 bases short and J 1 base short, with 18 bases between. The CDR3 coding sequence is TGCGCCAGCAGCCCAGAACAGGGGAGGAGTTCTGGGGCCAACGTCCTGACTTTC. It translates to CASSPEQGRSSGANVLTF.

This clone was detected a few times. This sequence joins TRBV5-1 and TRBJ1-3; 7 bases are a match to TRBD1. With 1 base clipped from V and 0 bases from J, the junction kept 4 bases outside the gene matches. Germline assignment: CDR1 SGHRS and CDR2 YFSETQ. The CDR3 has 16 residues. This CDR3 is CASSLKDRSSGNTIYF. The CDR3 nucleotides are TGCGCCAGCAGCTTGAAGGACAGGTCCTCTGGAAACACCATATATTTT. Based on the CDR3 plus reference TRBV5-1 and TRBJ1-3, the full variable domain is KAGVTQTPRYLIKTRGQQVTLSCSPISGHRSVSWYQQTPGQGLQFLFEYFSETQRNKGNFPGRFSGRQFSNSRSEMNVSTLELGDSALYLCASSLKDRSSGNTIYFGEGSWLTVV.

With respect to this clone: The sample contains more than one DNA sequence encoding this CDR3. The V gene is TRBV15, the J gene TRBJ2-5; perhaps TRBD2 as D (6 bases). V dropped 2 bases and J dropped 3 bases, with 7 bases sitting between them. CDR3 length equals 13 residues. Germline V gives CDR1 LNHNV, CDR2 YYDKDF (reference sequence). The CDR3 bases are TGTGCCACCAGCAGACCGGGAGAAGAGACCCAGTACTTC. Translating it yields CATSRPGEETQYF.

This chain uses TRBV12-5 with TRBJ2-7, with unresolved D. CDR1 and CDR2 (germline): LGHNT, FRNRAP. V lost 0 bases, J lost 0 bases, and 15 bases lay in between. The CDR3 totals 17 residues. This CDR3 is CASGLVGRVMASYEQYF. DNA for the CDR3: TGTGCTAGTGGTTTGGTAGGTCGGGTAATGGCCTCCTACGAGCAGTACTTC.

The chain links TRBV30 to TRBJ1-4; 10 nucleotides align to TRBD1. CDR3 size: 20 residues. With V trimmed by 4 bases and J by 6 bases, 23 bases remained unmatched. The V gene's germline CDR1 is GTSNPN and CDR2 SVGIG (reference sequence). DNA for the CDR3: TGTGCCTGGACCCGAATGAATCATGGGACAGGGGATGGGGGAGATGAAAAACTGTTTTTT. Translated: CAWTRMNHGTGDGGDEKLFF.

This clone was seen a handful of times. The chain links TRBV2 to TRBJ2-3, with TRBD1 matching 9 bases. The germline V gene encodes CDR1 SNHLY and CDR2 FYNNEI. The ends lost 8 bases at V and 0 bases at J; junction bases unmatched: 3. The CDR3 sequence is 14 residues long. The CDR3 loop reads CASRDRASTDTQYF. CDR3 DNA: TGTGCCAGCCGGGACAGGGCGAGCACAGATACGCAGTATTTT.

V gene TRBV6-5 combines with J gene TRBJ1-5; D gene unclear. V lost 6 bases to trimming and J lost 4 bases, with 10 bases between them. The CDR3 totals 13 residues. Germline CDR1 reads MNHEY; CDR2 reads SVGAGI. The CDR3 nucleotides are TGTGCCAGCAGGACTTCCCCGAATCAGCCCCAGCATTTT. Protein product: CASRTSPNQPQHF.

The chain couples TRBV6-5 to TRBJ2-7; possible D gene TRBD2, 7 bases. The CDR3 runs to 14 residues. Trimming took 4 bases from V and 3 from J, leaving 13 bases between them. In germline, CDR1 is MNHEY, CDR2 SVGAGI. CDR3 sequence: CASSLGRGYYEQYF. The CDR3 bases are TGTGCCAGCAGTTTAGGGAGGGGGTACTACGAGCAGTACTTC.

The genes are TRBV12-2 and TRBJ1-3; TRBD1 is taken as the D call from the table, unchecked against the DNA. TRBV12-2 is listed as a pseudogene. The CDR3 extends over 13 amino acids. CDR3 nucleotide sequence: TGTGCAAGTCGATTTGGACAGAAGGGCACCATATATTTT. Translation gives CASRFGQKGTIYF.

V is TRBV7-2 and J is TRBJ2-7; possibly TRBD2 for D (7 bases). Trimming shortened V by 5 bases and J by 2 bases, and 16 bases separated the two germline ends. This CDR3 contains 15 residues. Germline-derived CDR1 and CDR2 are SGHTA and FQGNSA. As DNA, the CDR3 is TGTGCCAGCAGCCCCTGGAGGGGGGGTACCTACGAGCAGTACTTC. It translates to CASSPWRGGTYEQYF. Drawing the rest from reference TRBV7-2 and TRBJ2-7, the complete variable domain is GAGVSQSPSNKVTEKGKDVELRCDPISGHTALYWYRQSLGQGLEFLIYFQGNSAPDKSGLPSDRFSAERTGGSVSTLTIQRTQQEDSAVYLCASSPWRGGTYEQYFGPGTRLTVT.

The chain couples TRBV5-1 to TRBJ2-5; 13 positions match TRBD2. The CDR3 extends over 17 amino acids. The germline V gene has CDR1 SGHRS and CDR2 YFSETQ. The junction had 3 bases not matched to a gene; V was cut back by 1 base and J by 0 bases. Here the CDR3 reads CASSLQGTSGNQETQYF. The CDR3 DNA sequence: TGCGCCAGCAGCTTGCAAGGGACTAGCGGGAACCAAGAGACCCAGTACTTC.

The CDR3 reads CASSIIDGSSYNEQFF. In DNA, the CDR3 is TGTGCCAGTAGTATAATAGACGGGAGCTCCTACAATGAGCAGTTCTTC. The rearrangement joins TRBV19 to TRBJ2-1, with D possibly being TRBD2 (6 bases). The CDR3 is 16 amino acids. Germline V lookup: CDR1 LNHDA, CDR2 SQIVND (reference sequence). V lost 2 bases and J lost 0, with 11 bases in between.

The genes are TRBV10-1 and TRBJ1-5; TRBD1 agrees at 10 bases. The CDR3 sequence is 16 residues long. Germline trimming cut 7 bases from V and 0 bases from J; bases unmatched to any gene: 6. Germline values: CDR1 WNHNN, CDR2 SYGVQD (reference sequence). CDR3 loop: CASIGQGDNSNQPQHF. The CDR3 DNA sequence: TGCGCCAGCATTGGACAGGGGGATAATAGCAATCAGCCCCAGCATTTT.

The genes are TRBV10-1 and TRBJ2-1; 7 positions agree with TRBD2. The V segment lost 2 bases and the J segment 9 bases; nucleotides outside the gene matches: 7. Germline V gene data show CDR1 as WNHNN and CDR2 as SYGVQD (reference sequence). CDR3 length: 14 amino acids. The CDR3 nucleotides read TGCGCCAGCAGTGAGGGCGCGGGGGAGGGTGAGCAGTTCTTC. The encoded protein is CASSEGAGEGEQFF.

This chain uses TRBV13 with TRBJ2-7; 8 nucleotides align to TRBD2. J lost 6 bases, V lost 5 bases, and 12 bases had no gene match. The CDR3 loop spans 15 amino acids. Per germline, CDR1 PRHDT and CDR2 FYEKMQ (reference sequence). The CDR3 here is CASSTSSGPTREQYF. The CDR3, as DNA: TGTGCCAGCAGCACCTCTAGCGGGCCTACTCGCGAGCAGTACTTC.

The chain couples TRBV5-5 to TRBJ2-7; perhaps TRBD1 as D (6 bases). The CDR3 consists of 13 residues. Germline V gene sequence: CDR1 SGHKS, CDR2 YYEKEE (reference sequence). Trimming took 4 bases from V and 6 from J, leaving 14 bases between them. In DNA, the CDR3 is TGTGCCAGCAGCCTCCACAGGGCGGGCGAGCAGTACTTC. Translated: CASSLHRAGEQYF.

The genes are TRBV6-6 and TRBJ2-2; 7 positions match TRBD2. The V gene's germline CDR1 is MNHNY and CDR2 SVGAGI (reference sequence). V gave up 7 bases and J gave up 1 base; unmatched junction bases: 3. The CDR3 totals 14 residues. The CDR3 is CASMAGENTGELFF. The CDR3 DNA sequence: TGTGCCAGCATGGCGGGGGAGAACACCGGGGAGCTGTTTTTT.

For this clone: The junction and the germline gene differ at one end; a read error may be behind it. The sample has other DNA sequences that encode this CDR3 too. The V call is TRBV18, the J call TRBJ2-7, with 8 bases lining up with TRBD1. Germline CDR1 KGHSH, CDR2 LQKENI. There are 12 residues in the CDR3. CDR3 coding DNA: TGTGCCAGCTCTCCACAGGGGGACGAGCAGTACTTC. Protein product: CASSPQGDEQYF. Full variable domain (outside the CDR3, taken from reference TRBV18 and TRBJ2-7): NAGVMQNPRHLVRRRGQEARLRCSPMKGHSHVYWYRQLPEEGLKFMVYLQKENIIDESGMPKERFSAEFPKEGPSILRIQQVVRGDSAAYFCASSPQGDEQYFGPGTRLTVT.